This record covers a single TCR beta chain. No antigen is known for it. This sample is drawn from a study of T cell responses to AZD1222 COVID-19 vaccine. Findings and caveats of the study: A mostly white British donor set with more females was recruited, and clonal diversity was possibly underestimated. Spike-spanning, vaccine-associated CD4 TCRs were dominant at 160-218 and 743-854.

V lost 8 bases, J lost 1 base, and 15 bases lay in between. There are 16 residues in the CDR3. The germline V gene has CDR1 MDHEN and CDR2 SYDVKM. The data were produced by immunoSEQ multiplex PCR, yet TCRdb's version contains in-frame clones alone and is incomplete. The sample has around 90,000 clones, 91% seen once; the top ten hold roughly 5%. This chain connects TRBV28 to TRBJ2-6; D not resolved. The sequences come from peripheral blood, collected on day 0 of MenACWY control vaccination. The TCR originated in an adult in good health. CDR3 protein: CASHRYTKSGANVLTF. The CDR3 DNA follows: TGTGCCAGCCACCGGTACACGAAGTCTGGGGCCAACGTCCTGACTTTC.